Below, 11 T cell receptor beta chains from the same sample are listed, as sequenced in a study of blood T cells in healthy people across ages. Then a second PCR, running roughly 7 to 11 cycles, was carried out with a sample-barcoded 5' primer and a J-beta primer mix. TCRdb fed the 5' RACE reads into MiXCR, producing one record per CDR3 protein. The data hold roughly 1.4 million distinct CDR3 sequences, with approximately 59% observed a single time. The sample taken for sequencing was blood. The receptors originated from a man between 18 and 35 years old in good health.

Only one count was recorded for this clonotype. The chain combines TRBV4-1 with TRBJ2-7; D tentatively fits TRBD1 or TRBD2 (5 bases each). The CDR3 consists of 17 residues. Trimming cost V 4 bases and J 0 bases, with 19 bases left between them. Germline assignment: CDR1 MGHRA and CDR2 YSYEKL. CDR3 in DNA: TGCGCCAGCAGCCCACAATGGGGCCTGGGGAGCTCCTACGAGCAGTACTTC. Amino acids: CASSPQWGLGSSYEQYF.

The chain joins TRBV12-3 or TRBV12-4 to TRBJ2-3; a possible D gene is TRBD1 (5 bases). The CDR3 sequence is 15 residues long. Trimming removed 7 bases from V and 1 base from J, with 15 bases in between. CDR3 residues: CASTWGDAGTDTQYF. CDR3 in DNA: TGTGCCAGCACCTGGGGCGATGCAGGCACAGATACGCAGTATTTT.

The V gene is TRBV6-9, the J gene TRBJ1-2; D perhaps matches TRBD1 (6 bases). The CDR3 extends over 13 amino acids. Trimming left V 7 bases short and J 0 bases short, with 9 bases between. CDR1 is MNHGY and CDR2 is SVAAGI in the germline V gene. CDR3 DNA sequence: TGTGCCAGCACGGACAGAGCTAACTATGGCTACACCTTC. Its protein product is CASTDRANYGYTF.

This clonotype occurred once. This rearrangement joins TRBV6-5 to TRBJ1-5; tentative D call: TRBD1 (5 bases). Trimming left V 8 bases short and J 6 bases short, with 5 bases between. In germline, CDR1 is MNHEY, CDR2 SVGAGI. The CDR3 has 10 residues. The CDR3 DNA reads TGTGCCAGCGGGGCTCAGCCCCAGCATTTT. Its translation is CASGAQPQHF.

This clonotype has only a few counts. The CDR3 loop is CASSQEGASGDEQYF. In DNA, the CDR3 is TGCGCCAGCAGCCAAGAGGGGGCTAGCGGTGATGAGCAGTACTTC. The chain is built from TRBV4-1 and TRBJ2-5; tentative D call: TRBD2 (7 bases). The CDR3 contains 15 residues. The germline CDR1 and CDR2 sequences are MGHRA and YSYEKL. The ends were cut back, 0 bases at V and 11 bases at J, with 19 bases in the middle.

The rearrangement uses TRBV29-1 and TRBJ2-3; no clear D gene. The CDR3 has 13 amino acids. V was clipped by 3 bases and J by 2 bases, with 9 bases between them. CDR1 and CDR2 (germline): SQVTM, ANQGSEA. CDR3 coding DNA: TGCAGCGTTGATCGGCCATACACAGATACGCAGTATTTT. Translated, it gives CSVDRPYTDTQYF.

The chain carries TRBV6-5 and TRBJ2-2; tentatively, D is TRBD1 (6 bases). The CDR3 loop spans 13 amino acids. Germline CDR1 and CDR2: MNHEY and SVGAGI. V was pared by 5 bases and J by 4 bases, with 8 bases between. CDR3 sequence: CASSATGTGELFF. The CDR3 DNA is TGTGCCAGCAGTGCGACAGGCACCGGGGAGCTGTTTTTT.

This clonotype was counted only a few times. The V call is TRBV10-3, the J call TRBJ1-1, with D tentatively TRBD1 (5 bases). This CDR3 region has 15 residues. V shed 7 bases and J shed 3 bases, with 18 bases lying between them. Germline V gene lookup returns CDR1 ENHRY and CDR2 SYGVKD. The CDR3 here is CAITPEGIRDTEAFF. The CDR3 region has the DNA TGTGCCATCACCCCAGAGGGGATACGGGACACTGAAGCTTTCTTT.

This clonotype came up a few times. The chain links TRBV27 to TRBJ2-1; 11 bases line up with TRBD2. Trimming removed 7 bases from V and 7 bases from J; junction bases left unmatched: 9. The CDR3 is 15 amino acids. The V gene's germline CDR1 is MNHEY and CDR2 SMNVEV (reference sequence). The CDR3 DNA reads as TGTGCCAGCACCCTGACTAGCGGGGTTGCGAATGAGCAGTTCTTC. Translating gives CASTLTSGVANEQFF.

In its sample, this clonotype was seen once. The chain joins TRBV27 to TRBJ1-6; TRBD1 matches at 7 bases. The CDR3 sequence is 16 residues long. Germline lookup yields CDR1 MNHEY and CDR2 SMNVEV (reference sequence). V shed 3 bases, J shed 10 bases, and the junction held 12 bases outside the gene matches. In DNA form, the CDR3 reads TGTGCCAGCAGTTTCCACCGGACAGGACCGATCTCACCCCTCCACTTT. Translation gives CASSFHRTGPISPLHF.

This rearrangement joins TRBV29-1 to TRBJ2-7; the match to TRBD1 covers 7 bases. The germline V gene has CDR1 SQVTM and CDR2 ANQGSEA. The CDR3 covers 14 residues. The junction had 9 bases not matched to a gene; V was cut back by 7 bases and J by 0 bases. For the CDR3, the DNA is TGCAGCGCCGGTCGGACAGGAGCCTCCTACGAGCAGTACTTC. The encoded protein is CSAGRTGASYEQYF.